This TCR beta chain emerged from a study of PD-1 blockade in classical Hodgkin lymphoma. General study results and limits: Exclusion removed patients who began nivolumab under 1 year after ASCT. Newly diagnosed patients reportedly had lower baseline TCR diversity than healthy donors. Factors driving the repertoire differences, possibly disease activity or prior therapy, remain undefined.

This clone was observed a single time. What it binds is unknown. Method: immunoSEQ multiplex PCR; TCRdb's copy keeps in-frame clones and lacks some. The sample includes roughly 10,000 clones, over 80% seen only once; the top ten take about 1.5%. The CDR3 consists of 12 residues. Germline lookup yields CDR1 SGHTA and CDR2 FQGNSA. The ends were cut back, 2 bases at V and 8 bases at J, with 9 bases in the middle. Time point defined: cycle 4 day 1 (C4D1), after 6 weeks of nivolumab. Every single patient, without exception, relapsed after autologous stem cell transplantation, and brentuximab vedotin exposure varied. CD4+ T cells were purified from thawed PBMCs by magnetic negative selection.

The TCR sequence derives from a human donor with classical Hodgkin lymphoma. The sequencing here drew on CD4+ T cells from blood, taken before the fourth cycle of nivolumab. The chain is built from TRBV7-2 and TRBJ1-2, with D uncertain. CDR3 DNA: TGTGCCAGCAGCTTAAAAGGGAGAGGCTACACCTTC. As protein: CASSLKGRGYTF.